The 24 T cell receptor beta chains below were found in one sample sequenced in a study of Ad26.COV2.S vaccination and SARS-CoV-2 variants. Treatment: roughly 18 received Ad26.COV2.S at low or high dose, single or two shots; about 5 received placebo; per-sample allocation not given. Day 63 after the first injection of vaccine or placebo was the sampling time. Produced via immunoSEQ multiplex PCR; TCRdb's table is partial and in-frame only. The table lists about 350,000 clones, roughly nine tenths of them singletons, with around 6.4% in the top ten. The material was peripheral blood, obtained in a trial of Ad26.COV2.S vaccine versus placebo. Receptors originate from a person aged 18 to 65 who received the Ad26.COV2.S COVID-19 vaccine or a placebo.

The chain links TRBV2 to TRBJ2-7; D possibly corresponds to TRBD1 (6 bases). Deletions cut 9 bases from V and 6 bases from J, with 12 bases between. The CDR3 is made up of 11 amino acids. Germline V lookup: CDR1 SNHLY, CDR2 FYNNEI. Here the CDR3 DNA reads TGTGCCAGAATGCAGGGGTCCGAGCAGTACTTC. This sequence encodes CARMQGSEQYF. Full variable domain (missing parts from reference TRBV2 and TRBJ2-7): EPEVTQTPSHQVTQMGQEVILRCVPISNHLYFYWYRQILGQKVEFLVSFYNNEISEKSEIFDDQFSVERPDGSNFTLKIRSTKLEDSAMYFCARMQGSEQYFGPGTRLTVT.

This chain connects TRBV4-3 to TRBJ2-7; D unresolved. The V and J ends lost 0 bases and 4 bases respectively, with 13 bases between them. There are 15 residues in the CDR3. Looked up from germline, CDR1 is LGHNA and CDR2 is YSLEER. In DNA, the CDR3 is TGCGCCAGCAGCCAAGAGGTGGCTTCGAAATACGAGCAGTACTTC. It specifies CASSQEVASKYEQYF.

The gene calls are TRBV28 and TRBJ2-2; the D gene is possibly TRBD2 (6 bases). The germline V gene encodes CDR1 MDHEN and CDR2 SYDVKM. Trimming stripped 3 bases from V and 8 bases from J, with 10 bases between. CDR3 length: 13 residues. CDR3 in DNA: TGTGCCAGCAGTTTGGAGCGGGTAGGGGAGCTGTTTTTT. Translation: CASSLERVGELFF.

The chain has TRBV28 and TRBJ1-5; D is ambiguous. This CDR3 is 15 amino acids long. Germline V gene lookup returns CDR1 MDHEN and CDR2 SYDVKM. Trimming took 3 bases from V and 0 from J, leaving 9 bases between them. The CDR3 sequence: CASSFSGFSNQPQHF. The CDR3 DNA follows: TGTGCCAGCAGTTTCTCGGGGTTTAGCAATCAGCCCCAGCATTTT.

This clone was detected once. This CDR3 reads CASSIGDRGTYEQYF. In DNA, the CDR3 is TGTGCCAGTAGTATAGGGGACAGGGGGACCTACGAGCAGTACTTC. This rearrangement joins TRBV19 to TRBJ2-7, with 11 bases matching TRBD1. The ends lost 1 base at V and 2 bases at J; junction bases unmatched: 1. The CDR3 is 15 residues long. CDR1 and CDR2 (germline): LNHDA, SQIVND (reference sequence).

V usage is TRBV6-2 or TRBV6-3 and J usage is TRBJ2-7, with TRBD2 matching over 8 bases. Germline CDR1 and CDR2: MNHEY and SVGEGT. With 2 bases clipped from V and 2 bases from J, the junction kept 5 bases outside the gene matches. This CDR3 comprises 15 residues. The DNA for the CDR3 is TGTGCCAGCAGTTACCCCGGGGGGGGCGCCTACGAGCAGTACTTC. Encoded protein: CASSYPGGGAYEQYF.

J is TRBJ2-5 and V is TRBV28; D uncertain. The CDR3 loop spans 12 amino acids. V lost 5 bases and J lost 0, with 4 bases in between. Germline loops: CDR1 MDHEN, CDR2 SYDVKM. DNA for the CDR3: TGTGCCAGCAGTCCGTACCAAGAGACCCAGTACTTC. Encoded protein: CASSPYQETQYF.

The CDR3 nucleotides read TGTGCCAGCAGCCCCCGTTTTAGCGGGGCTCAAGAGACCCAGTACTTC. The encoded protein is CASSPRFSGAQETQYF. The rearrangement joins TRBV13 to TRBJ2-5; TRBD2 aligns across 8 bases. Germline-derived CDR1 and CDR2 are PRHDT and FYEKMQ (reference sequence). The CDR3 contains 16 residues. Trimming took 5 bases from V and 2 from J; bases not matched to a gene: 10. The variable domain in full, with the rest retrieved from reference TRBV13 and TRBJ2-5, is AAGVIQSPRHLIKEKRETATLKCYPIPRHDTVYWYQQGPGQDPQFLISFYEKMQSDKGSIPDRFSAQQFSDYHSELNMSSLELGDSALYFCASSPRFSGAQETQYFGPGTRLLVL.

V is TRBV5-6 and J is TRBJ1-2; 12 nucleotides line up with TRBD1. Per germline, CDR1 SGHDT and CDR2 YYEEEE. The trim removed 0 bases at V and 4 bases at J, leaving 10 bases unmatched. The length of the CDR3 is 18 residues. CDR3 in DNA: TGTGCCAGCAGCTTGGGAGCGGGACAGGGGGCCGGTCTCTATGGCTACACCTTC. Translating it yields CASSLGAGQGAGLYGYTF. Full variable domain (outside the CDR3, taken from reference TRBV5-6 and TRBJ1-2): DAGVTQSPTHLIKTRGQQVTLRCSPKSGHDTVSWYQQALGQGPQFIFQYYEEEERQRGNFPDRFSGHQFPNYSSELNVNALLLGDSALYLCASSLGAGQGAGLYGYTFGSGTRLTVV.

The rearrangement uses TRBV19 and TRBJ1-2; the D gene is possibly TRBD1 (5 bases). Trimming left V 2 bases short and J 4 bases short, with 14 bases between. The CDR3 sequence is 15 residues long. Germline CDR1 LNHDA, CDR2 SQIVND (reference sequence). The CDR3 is CASSIQGKRVYGYTF. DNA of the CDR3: TGTGCCAGTAGTATACAGGGAAAGAGGGTCTATGGCTACACCTTC.

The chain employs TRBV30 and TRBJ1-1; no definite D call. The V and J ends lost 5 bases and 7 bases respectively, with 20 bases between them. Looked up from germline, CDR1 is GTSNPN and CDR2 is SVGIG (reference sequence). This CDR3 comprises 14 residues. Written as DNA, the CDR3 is TGTGCCTGGCAACCGGGCCTGATGGCGCTTGAAGCTTTCTTT. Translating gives CAWQPGLMALEAFF.

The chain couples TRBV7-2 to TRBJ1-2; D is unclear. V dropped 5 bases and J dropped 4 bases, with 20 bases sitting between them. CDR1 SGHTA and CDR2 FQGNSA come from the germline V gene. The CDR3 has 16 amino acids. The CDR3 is CASSTRQTSKSYGYTF. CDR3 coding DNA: TGTGCCAGCAGCACCCGACAAACCAGCAAAAGCTATGGCTACACCTTC. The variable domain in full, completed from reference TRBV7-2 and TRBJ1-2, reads GAGVSQSPSNKVTEKGKDVELRCDPISGHTALYWYRQSLGQGLEFLIYFQGNSAPDKSGLPSDRFSAERTGGSVSTLTIQRTQQEDSAVYLCASSTRQTSKSYGYTFGSGTRLTVV.

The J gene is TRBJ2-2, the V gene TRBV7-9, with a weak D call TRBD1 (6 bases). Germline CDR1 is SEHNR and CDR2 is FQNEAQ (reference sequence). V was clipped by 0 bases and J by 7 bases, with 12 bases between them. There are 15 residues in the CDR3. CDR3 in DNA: TGTGCCAGCAGCTTAGCGGTCAGGGGATACGGGGAGCTGTTTTTT. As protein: CASSLAVRGYGELFF.

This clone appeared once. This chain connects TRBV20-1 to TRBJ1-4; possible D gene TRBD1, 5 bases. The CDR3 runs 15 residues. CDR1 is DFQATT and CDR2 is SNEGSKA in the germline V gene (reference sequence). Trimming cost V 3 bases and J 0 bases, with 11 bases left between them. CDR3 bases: TGCAGTGCTAGTACCGGGGGTGCAACTAATGAAAAACTGTTTTTT. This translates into CSASTGGATNEKLFF.

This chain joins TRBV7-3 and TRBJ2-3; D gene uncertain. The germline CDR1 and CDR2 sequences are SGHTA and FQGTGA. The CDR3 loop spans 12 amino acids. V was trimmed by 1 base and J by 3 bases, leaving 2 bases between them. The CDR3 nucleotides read TGTGCCAGCAGCTTAAAGACAGATACGCAGTATTTT. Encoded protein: CASSLKTDTQYF.

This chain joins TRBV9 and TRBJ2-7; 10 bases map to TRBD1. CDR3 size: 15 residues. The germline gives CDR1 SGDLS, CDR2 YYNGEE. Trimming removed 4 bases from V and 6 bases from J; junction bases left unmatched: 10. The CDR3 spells CASSPYPGTGVEQYF. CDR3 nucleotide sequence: TGTGCCAGCAGCCCCTACCCCGGGACAGGGGTCGAGCAGTACTTC. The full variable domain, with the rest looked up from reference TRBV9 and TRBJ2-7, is DSGVTQTPKHLITATGQRVTLRCSPRSGDLSVYWYQQSLDQGLQFLIQYYNGEERAKGNILERFSAQQFPDLHSELNLSSLELGDSALYFCASSPYPGTGVEQYFGPGTRLTVT.

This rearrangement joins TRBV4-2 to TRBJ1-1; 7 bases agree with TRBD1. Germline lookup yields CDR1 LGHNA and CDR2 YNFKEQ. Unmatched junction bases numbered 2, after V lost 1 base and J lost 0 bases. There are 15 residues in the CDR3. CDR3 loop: CASSQVGGLNTEAFF. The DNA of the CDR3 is TGTGCCAGCAGCCAAGTAGGGGGCCTGAACACTGAAGCTTTCTTT.

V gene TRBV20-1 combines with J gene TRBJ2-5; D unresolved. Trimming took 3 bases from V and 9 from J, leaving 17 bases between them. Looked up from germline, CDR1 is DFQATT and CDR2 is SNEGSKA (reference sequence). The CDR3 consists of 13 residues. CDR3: CSASDPGPSPQYF. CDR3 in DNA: TGCAGTGCTAGTGACCCGGGCCCCTCGCCCCAGTACTTC.

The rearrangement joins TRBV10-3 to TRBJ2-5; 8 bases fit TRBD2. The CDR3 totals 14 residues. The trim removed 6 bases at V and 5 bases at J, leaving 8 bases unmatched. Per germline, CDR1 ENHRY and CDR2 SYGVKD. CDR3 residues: CAIRGLATVETQYF. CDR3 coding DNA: TGTGCCATCAGAGGACTAGCCACTGTGGAGACCCAGTACTTC.

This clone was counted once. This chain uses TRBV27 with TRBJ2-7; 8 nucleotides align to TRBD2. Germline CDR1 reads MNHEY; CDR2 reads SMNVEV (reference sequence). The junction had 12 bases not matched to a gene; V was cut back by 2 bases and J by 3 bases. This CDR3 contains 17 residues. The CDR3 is CASSLKGQSGRGYEQYF. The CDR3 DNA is TGTGCCAGCAGTTTAAAAGGTCAGAGCGGGAGAGGCTACGAGCAGTACTTC.

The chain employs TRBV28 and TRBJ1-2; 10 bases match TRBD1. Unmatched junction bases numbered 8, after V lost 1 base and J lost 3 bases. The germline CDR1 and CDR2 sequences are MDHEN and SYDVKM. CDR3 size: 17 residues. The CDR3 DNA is TGTGCCAGCAGTTTATCTCTTGAGGGACAGGGGTACTATGGCTACACCTTC. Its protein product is CASSLSLEGQGYYGYTF.

The chain's CDR3 is CASSPPGFYNEQFF. The CDR3 bases are TGTGCCAGCAGCCCGCCGGGATTCTACAATGAGCAGTTCTTC. The chain uses TRBV7-8 and TRBJ2-1; D is perhaps TRBD2 (5 bases). Trimming removed 5 bases at V and 3 bases at J, with 11 bases between. Germline CDR1 SGHVS, CDR2 FQNEAQ. CDR3 length equals 14 residues.

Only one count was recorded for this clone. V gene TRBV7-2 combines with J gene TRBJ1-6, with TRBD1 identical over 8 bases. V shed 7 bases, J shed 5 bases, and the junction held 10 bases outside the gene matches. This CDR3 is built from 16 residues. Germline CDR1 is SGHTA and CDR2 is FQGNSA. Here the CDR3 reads CASTLLGTGNNSPLHF. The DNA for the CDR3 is TGTGCCAGCACCCTCCTTGGGACAGGAAATAATTCACCCCTCCACTTT.

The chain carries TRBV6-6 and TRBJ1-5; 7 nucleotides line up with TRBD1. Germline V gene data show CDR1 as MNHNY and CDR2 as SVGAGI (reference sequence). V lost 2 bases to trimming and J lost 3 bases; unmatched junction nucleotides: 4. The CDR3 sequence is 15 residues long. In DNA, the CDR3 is TGTGCCAGCAGTTACGGGGGACAGATCAATCAGCCCCAGCATTTT. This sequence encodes CASSYGGQINQPQHF.